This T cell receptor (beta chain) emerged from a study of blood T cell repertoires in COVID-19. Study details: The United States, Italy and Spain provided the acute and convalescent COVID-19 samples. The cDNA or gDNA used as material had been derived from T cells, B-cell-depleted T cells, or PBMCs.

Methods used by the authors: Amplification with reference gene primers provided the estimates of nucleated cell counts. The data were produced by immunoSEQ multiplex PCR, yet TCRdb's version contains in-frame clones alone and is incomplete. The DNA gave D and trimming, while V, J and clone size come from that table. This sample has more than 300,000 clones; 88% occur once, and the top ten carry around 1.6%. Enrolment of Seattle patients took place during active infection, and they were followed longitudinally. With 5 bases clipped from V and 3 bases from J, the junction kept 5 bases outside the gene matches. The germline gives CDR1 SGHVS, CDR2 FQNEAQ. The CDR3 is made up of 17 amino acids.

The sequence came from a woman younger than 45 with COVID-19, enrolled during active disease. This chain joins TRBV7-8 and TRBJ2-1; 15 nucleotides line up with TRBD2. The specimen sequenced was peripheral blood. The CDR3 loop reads CASSRGLAGGGYNEQFF. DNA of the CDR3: TGTGCCAGCAGCAGGGGACTAGCGGGGGGAGGCTACAATGAGCAGTTCTTC.